The T cell receptor (beta chain) under discussion was sequenced for a study of CD8+ T cells in alopecia areata. This CDR3 spans 16 amino acids. Trimming removed 6 bases at V and 1 base at J, with 19 bases between. Extracted RNA was reverse transcribed, and the resulting cDNA served as sequencing template. Sequencing used immunoSEQ multiplex PCR; TCRdb keeps in-frame clones, though not all of them. The table records 90,000 to 150,000 clones, 58% of them present only once. In this sample, this clone is medium-sized (0.01 to 0.1%). Treatment meaning: oral pan-JAK inhibitor, 5-10 mg twice daily. The sample here was CD8+ T cells sorted from blood, taken at week 4, from a patient treated with tofacitinib. The clonotype originates from a human donor with alopecia areata. The genes are TRBV23-1 and TRBJ2-7; TRBD2 might be the D (5 bases). TRBV23-1 is annotated as an ORF whose role is uncertain. The CDR3, as DNA: TGCGCCAGCAGCCATTCGTTCGGGGAAGCGTCCTACGAGCAGTACTTC. Translating gives CASSHSFGEASYEQYF.